The 3 T cell receptor beta chains listed next were all sequenced from one sample in a study of CD8 T cells in ankylosing spondylitis. In TCRdb, the 5' RACE reads were re-called with MiXCR into one record per CDR3 protein. The table lists 200,000 to 250,000 distinct CDR3 sequences, about 7% of them singletons. Study outcomes and limitations: What seemed typical of ankylosing spondylitis blood was a TCR beta motif built from several highly homologous variants.

No antigen is known for these receptors. The sequencing sample was made of blood, either unsorted or a sorted T cell fraction (not recorded which). All receptors come from a male donor with ankylosing spondylitis.

This clonotype was recorded many times. At one boundary the junction diverges from the germline segment, which might be a read error. This chain joins TRBV27 and TRBJ2-3; unclear D gene. The germline CDR1 and CDR2 sequences are MNHEY and SMNVEV (reference sequence). The CDR3 runs 14 residues. The CDR3 spells CARSLADGADTQYF. The CDR3 nucleotides read TGTGCCAGAAGTTTAGCAGATGGGGCAGATACGCAGTATTTT.

With respect to this clonotype: A much larger clone sits a single nucleotide away, making a read error possible. The rearrangement links TRBV29-1 to TRBJ2-2; a possible D gene is TRBD1 (6 bases). Germline CDR1 SQVTM, CDR2 ANQGSEA. The CDR3 length is 11 residues. V gave up 7 bases and J gave up 7 bases, with 10 bases separating them. CDR3 coding DNA: TGCAGCGAGTACAGGGACGGGGAGCTGTTTTTT. This codes for CSEYRDGELFF.

This clonotype was recorded at least ten times. V and J are TRBV4-1 and TRBJ2-5; perhaps TRBD2 as D (7 bases). Trimming cost V 0 bases and J 6 bases, with 20 bases left between them. This CDR3 is built from 17 residues. Germline CDR1 is MGHRA and CDR2 is YSYEKL. This CDR3 is CASSQDVRGGRGKTQYF. Written as DNA, the CDR3 is TGCGCCAGCAGCCAAGATGTAAGGGGGGGGCGAGGAAAGACCCAGTACTTC.